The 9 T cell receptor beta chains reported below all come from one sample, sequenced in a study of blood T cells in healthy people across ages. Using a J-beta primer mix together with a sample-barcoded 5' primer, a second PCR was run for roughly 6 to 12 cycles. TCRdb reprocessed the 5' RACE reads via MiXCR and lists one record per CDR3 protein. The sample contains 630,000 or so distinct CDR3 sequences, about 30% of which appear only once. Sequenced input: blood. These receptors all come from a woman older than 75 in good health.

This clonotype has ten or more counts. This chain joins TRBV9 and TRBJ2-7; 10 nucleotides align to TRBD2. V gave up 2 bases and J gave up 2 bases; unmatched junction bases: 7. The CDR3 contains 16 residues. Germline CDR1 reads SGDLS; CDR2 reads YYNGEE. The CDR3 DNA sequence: TGTGCCAGCAGCGTGTTAGCGGGGGGCCTACCCTACGAGCAGTACTTC. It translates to CASSVLAGGLPYEQYF.

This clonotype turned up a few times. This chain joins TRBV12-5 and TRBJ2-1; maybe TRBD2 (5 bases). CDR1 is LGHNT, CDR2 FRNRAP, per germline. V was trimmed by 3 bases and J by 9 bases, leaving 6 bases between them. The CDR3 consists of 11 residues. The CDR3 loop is CASGFGGEQFF. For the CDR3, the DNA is TGTGCTAGTGGTTTCGGAGGTGAGCAGTTCTTC.

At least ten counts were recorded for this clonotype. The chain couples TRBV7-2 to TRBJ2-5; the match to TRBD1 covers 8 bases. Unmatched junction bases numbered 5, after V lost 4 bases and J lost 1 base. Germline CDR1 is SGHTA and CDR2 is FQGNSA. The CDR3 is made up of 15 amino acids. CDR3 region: CASSSKTGAQETQYF. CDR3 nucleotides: TGTGCCAGCAGCTCCAAGACAGGGGCCCAAGAGACCCAGTACTTC. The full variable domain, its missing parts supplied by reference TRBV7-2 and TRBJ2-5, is GAGVSQSPSNKVTEKGKDVELRCDPISGHTALYWYRQSLGQGLEFLIYFQGNSAPDKSGLPSDRFSAERTGGSVSTLTIQRTQQEDSAVYLCASSSKTGAQETQYFGPGTRLLVL.

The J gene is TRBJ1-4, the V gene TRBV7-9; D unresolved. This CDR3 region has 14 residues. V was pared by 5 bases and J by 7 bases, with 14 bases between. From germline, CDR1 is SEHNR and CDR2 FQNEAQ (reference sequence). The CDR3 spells CASSRHAKGEKLFF. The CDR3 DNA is TGTGCCAGCAGCCGTCACGCAAAGGGTGAAAAACTGTTTTTT.

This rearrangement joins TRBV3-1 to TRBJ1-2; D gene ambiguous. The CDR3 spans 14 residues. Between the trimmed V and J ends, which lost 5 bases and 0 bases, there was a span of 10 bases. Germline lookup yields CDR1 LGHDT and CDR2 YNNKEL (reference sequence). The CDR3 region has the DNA TGTGCCAGCAGCTCGCCCCTCGCTAACTATGGCTACACCTTC. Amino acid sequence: CASSSPLANYGYTF.

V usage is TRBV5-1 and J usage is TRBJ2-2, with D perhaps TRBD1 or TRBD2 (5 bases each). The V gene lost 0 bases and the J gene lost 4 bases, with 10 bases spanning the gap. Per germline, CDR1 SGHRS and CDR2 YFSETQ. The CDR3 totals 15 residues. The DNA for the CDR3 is TGCGCCAGCAGCTTGGATTTGGGGGTCACCGGGGAGCTGTTTTTT. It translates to CASSLDLGVTGELFF.

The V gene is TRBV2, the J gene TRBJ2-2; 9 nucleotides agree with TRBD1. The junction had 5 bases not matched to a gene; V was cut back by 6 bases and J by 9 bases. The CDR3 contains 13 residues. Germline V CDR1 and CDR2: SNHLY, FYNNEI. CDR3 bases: TGTGCCAGCAGGGAACAGGGGGCCTGGGAGCTGTTTTTT. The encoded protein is CASREQGAWELFF.

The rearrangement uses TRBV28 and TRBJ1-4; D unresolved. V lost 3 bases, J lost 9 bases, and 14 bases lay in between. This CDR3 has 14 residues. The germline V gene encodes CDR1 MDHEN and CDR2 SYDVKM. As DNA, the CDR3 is TGTGCCAGCAGTTTGGGCGGGGATGGGAAAAAACTGTTTTTT. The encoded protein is CASSLGGDGKKLFF.

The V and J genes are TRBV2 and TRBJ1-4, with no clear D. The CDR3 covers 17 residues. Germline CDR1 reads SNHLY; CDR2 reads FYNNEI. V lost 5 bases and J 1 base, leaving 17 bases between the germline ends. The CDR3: CASSRGAAARTNEKLFF. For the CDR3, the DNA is TGTGCCAGCAGTCGGGGAGCAGCAGCCAGAACTAATGAAAAACTGTTTTTT.